A single sample gave rise to the 13 T cell receptor beta chains below, sequenced in a study of T cells in narcolepsy. Assay: immunoSEQ multiplex PCR; the TCRdb copy retains only in-frame clones and omits some. The sample includes approximately 23,000 clones, 65% to 90% of them seen just once. Material for sequencing was memory (CD45RA-) CD4+ T cells from blood. Every receptor here comes from a human donor in good health.

Only a few counts were recorded for this clone. The chain recombines TRBV2 with TRBJ2-5; 9 positions agree with TRBD1. The J segment lost 5 bases and the V segment lost 6 bases, leaving 7 bases of the junction unmatched. This CDR3 region has 14 residues. Per germline, CDR1 SNHLY and CDR2 FYNNEI. The CDR3 bases are TGTGCCAGCAGCTCACAGGGGGCGCAGGAGACCCAGTACTTC. It encodes CASSSQGAQETQYF.

This rearrangement joins TRBV7-8 to TRBJ2-5; TRBD1 matches at 8 bases. The germline V gene has CDR1 SGHVS and CDR2 FQNEAQ. J gave up 3 bases and V 5 bases, and 5 bases lay outside the gene matches. The CDR3 totals 14 residues. CDR3 sequence (DNA): TGTGCCAGCAGCCGATCGACAGGGGAAGAGACCCAGTACTTC. Encoded protein: CASSRSTGEETQYF.

This rearrangement joins TRBV28 to TRBJ1-6; D not certain. With 4 bases removed from V and 9 bases from J, the gap between germline ends came to 13 bases. The CDR3 length is 14 residues. CDR1 is MDHEN, CDR2 SYDVKM, per germline. This CDR3 reads CASSSPPSGSPLHF. CDR3 nucleotide sequence: TGTGCCAGCAGTTCCCCACCCTCGGGTTCACCCCTCCACTTT.

V is TRBV28 and J is TRBJ1-2; D not resolved. The CDR3 extends over 14 amino acids. Trimming pared 6 bases from V and 4 bases from J, leaving 15 bases between. CDR1 is MDHEN and CDR2 is SYDVKM in the germline V gene. The CDR3 DNA reads TGTGCCAGCAGCCCCGCCCGGCGTGGCTATGGCTACACCTTC. Translation: CASSPARRGYGYTF.

The J gene is TRBJ1-4, the V gene TRBV6-5; no clear D. V lost 8 bases, J lost 8 bases, and 18 bases lay in between. Germline V gene sequence: CDR1 MNHEY, CDR2 SVGAGI. The CDR3 runs 14 residues. CDR3 coding DNA: TGTGCCAGCCGGAGGGCTGCCTTAGTGGAAAAACTGTTTTTT. This codes for CASRRAALVEKLFF.

The rearrangement joins TRBV5-4 to TRBJ2-7; 8 bases align to TRBD1. Germline trimming cut 2 bases from V and 5 bases from J; bases unmatched to any gene: 9. This CDR3 has 15 amino acids. Germline loops: CDR1 SGHNT, CDR2 YYREEE (reference sequence). The CDR3 bases are TGTGCCAGCAGCTTCCTGGACAGGGAAGAAAACGAGCAGTACTTC. Amino acids: CASSFLDREENEQYF.

The rearrangement joins TRBV7-6 to TRBJ2-5; a weak D match, TRBD2 (6 bases). This CDR3 region has 15 residues. CDR1 and CDR2 (germline): SGHVS, FNYEAQ. The V end was cut by 7 bases, the J end by 2 bases, with 17 bases between. The CDR3 nucleotides read TGTGCCAGCAACGATGGGGGGAGTGGGCAAGAGACCCAGTACTTC. The encoded protein is CASNDGGSGQETQYF.

The rearrangement links TRBV2 to TRBJ2-3; 10 bases agree with TRBD2. The J segment lost 5 bases and the V segment lost 4 bases, leaving 6 bases of the junction unmatched. Per the germline V gene, CDR1 is SNHLY and CDR2 is FYNNEI. CDR3 size: 15 residues. Written as DNA, the CDR3 is TGTGCCAGCAGTGCGATTGGACTAGCGGTAGATACGCAGTATTTT. It translates to CASSAIGLAVDTQYF.

The gene calls are TRBV5-6 and TRBJ2-7; D is ambiguous. The CDR3 totals 12 residues. V was shortened by 3 bases and J by 2 bases, with 6 bases between the two germline ends. The germline V gene has CDR1 SGHDT and CDR2 YYEEEE. The CDR3 DNA follows: TGTGCCAGCAGCTATTTAACCTACGAGCAGTACTTC. Translation gives CASSYLTYEQYF.

The CDR3, as DNA: TGTGCCAGTAATATGGGACGGACGAACACCGGGGAGCTGTTTTTT. Its translation is CASNMGRTNTGELFF. V and J are TRBV19 and TRBJ2-2; D assignment may be TRBD1 or TRBD2 (5 bases each). The germline V gene encodes CDR1 LNHDA and CDR2 SQIVND (reference sequence). Trimming pared 7 bases from V and 0 bases from J, leaving 12 bases between. CDR3 length equals 15 residues. The complete variable domain, with remaining parts taken from reference TRBV19 and TRBJ2-2, reads DGGITQSPKYLFRKEGQNVTLSCEQNLNHDAMYWYRQDPGQGLRLIYYSQIVNDFQKGDIAEGYSVSREKKESFPLTVTSAQKNPTAFYLCASNMGRTNTGELFFGEGSRLTVL.

V usage is TRBV27 and J usage is TRBJ1-2, with a tentative D call TRBD1 (6 bases). Per germline, CDR1 MNHEY and CDR2 SMNVEV (reference sequence). This CDR3 has 12 amino acids. Trimming shortened V by 6 bases and J by 2 bases, and 7 bases separated the two germline ends. This CDR3 is CASRRGNYGYTF. The DNA for the CDR3 is TGTGCCAGCAGGAGGGGGAACTATGGCTACACCTTC.

V is TRBV28 and J is TRBJ1-5, with a tentative D call TRBD1 (5 bases). Trimming took 3 bases from V and 5 from J, leaving 8 bases between them. Germline assignment: CDR1 MDHEN and CDR2 SYDVKM. The CDR3 extends over 13 amino acids. The CDR3 DNA reads TGTGCCAGCAGTTTCCGAGGGGATCAGCCCCAGCATTTT. Its protein product is CASSFRGDQPQHF.

This chain joins TRBV7-9 and TRBJ2-6; either TRBD1 or TRBD2 may supply D (5 bases each). Germline lookup yields CDR1 SEHNR and CDR2 FQNEAQ (reference sequence). The CDR3 has 18 amino acids. Trimming shortened V by 4 bases and J by 3 bases, and 19 bases separated the two germline ends. CDR3 coding DNA: TGTGCCAGCAGCTCCTCCGGGACGGTTTTAATTGGGGCCAACGTCCTGACTTTC. Translated: CASSSSGTVLIGANVLTF.